The rows below give T cell receptor beta chains drawn from one sample of a study of shared clonotypes between healthy human individuals. Generated by immunoSEQ multiplex PCR, the TCRdb table keeps only in-frame clones and is missing some. This sample has around 620,000 clones, with roughly 96% found just once. Source material: naive CD8+ T cells sorted from blood. These TCRs come from a woman aged 25 to 39 in good health. The CDR3 runs from the conserved cysteine through the conserved F or W. The D gene is left open where the match is weak.

j_call d_call cdr3_length v_call cdr3_nt cdr3_aa
TRBJ2-7 TRBD1 15 TRBV27 TGTGCCAGCAGTTTCGTCGGCACAGGGGGCTACGAGCAGTACTTC CASSFVGTGGYEQYF
TRBJ2-7 TRBD2 18 TRBV2 TGTGCCAGCAGTGACTCCGGGACTAGTATTTTTAGGCCCTACGAGCAGTACTTC CASSDSGTSIFRPYEQYF
TRBJ1-2 NA 17 TRBV19 TGTGCCAGTAGTAGCTACAAAACTCGGACAGACTACTATGGCTACACCTTC CASSSYKTRTDYYGYTF
TRBJ2-7 NA 13 TRBV9 TGTGCCAGCAGCGTAGCAGGTGGGGGCGAGCAGTACTTC CASSVAGGGEQYF
TRBJ2-7 TRBD1 14 TRBV5-6 TGTGCCAGCAGCCTTGACAGGGATCCCTACGAGCAGTACTTC CASSLDRDPYEQYF
TRBJ2-5 TRBD2 15 TRBV27 TGTGCCAGCAGTTCTGGGACTAGCGGGAGGGAGACCCAGTACTTC CASSSGTSGRETQYF
TRBJ2-1 NA 14 TRBV29-1 TGCAGCGTTGAGATGGAGGCAGCGGACAATGAGCAGTTCTTC CSVEMEAADNEQFF
TRBJ2-1 NA 16 TRBV19 TGTGCCAGTAGTCCCTTCCGGCAGGAGTATTACAATGAGCAGTTCTTC CASSPFRQEYYNEQFF
TRBJ1-1 TRBD1 13 TRBV4-1 TGCGCCAGCAGCCTCAGGGGGCTCACTGAAGCTTTCTTT CASSLRGLTEAFF
TRBJ1-2 NA 16 TRBV4-2 TGTGCCAGCAGCCACAACGGGGTAACAGAAAACTATGGCTACACCTTC CASSHNGVTENYGYTF
TRBJ2-7 NA 15 TRBV14 TGTGCCAGCAGCCAAGATTGGGCGGACTACTACGAGCAGTACTTC CASSQDWADYYEQYF
TRBJ1-5 NA 16 TRBV27 TGTGCCAGCAGCAGTTCTCCCTTGGGTAGGGATCAGCCCCAGCATTTT CASSSSPLGRDQPQHF